This TCR beta chain was sequenced for a study of blood T cell repertoires in COVID-19. On the study more broadly: Acute-phase and convalescent COVID-19 samples originated in the United States, Italy and Spain. The analysed material was cDNA or gDNA that came from T cells, B-cell-depleted T cells, or PBMCs.

Germline V gene lookup returns CDR1 MDHEN and CDR2 SYDVKM. This CDR3 spans 13 amino acids. With 6 bases clipped from V and 8 bases from J, the junction kept 7 bases outside the gene matches. Per the study methods: Amplification with reference gene primers provided the estimates of nucleated cell counts. Profiled with immunoSEQ multiplex PCR; TCRdb holds only in-frame clones, not every one. V, J and clone size are taken as reported in that table, and D and trimming were inferred from the DNA itself. The sample has about 250,000 clones, around 85% seen once; the top ten hold more than 7%. The clonotype originates from a man older than 75 with acute or convalescent COVID-19. This chain uses TRBV28 with TRBJ1-2; the match to TRBD1 covers 9 bases. Sequencing used peripheral blood. The CDR3, as DNA: TGTGCCAGCAGAACCGGGACAGGGAACGGCTACACCTTC. Its translation: CASRTGTGNGYTF.